Each of the 26 T cell receptor beta chains below was sequenced from the same sample in a study of blood T cell repertoires in COVID-19. Some clones are missing from TCRdb's copy, which holds only in-frame ones; the method was immunoSEQ multiplex PCR. This table has 130,000 to 150,000 clones, 75% to 85% appearing once. Sequencing was performed on peripheral blood. The receptors here all came from a man in his sixties with active or convalescent COVID-19.

CDR3 loop: CASSQPTGGEEQYF. CDR3 nucleotides: TGCGCCAGCAGCCAGCCGACAGGGGGCGAAGAGCAGTACTTC. This chain links TRBV4-1 with TRBJ2-7, with 10 bases matching TRBD1. Germline CDR1 is MGHRA and CDR2 is YSYEKL. The CDR3 has 14 amino acids. V lost 3 bases, J lost 7 bases, and 6 bases stayed unmatched.

This clone was found once. This chain connects TRBV6-2 or TRBV6-3 to TRBJ2-5, with 11 bases identical to TRBD2. The CDR3 is 15 residues long. Germline CDR1 MNHEY, CDR2 SVGEGT. The V segment lost 5 bases and the J segment 5 bases; nucleotides outside the gene matches: 7. The CDR3 coding sequence is TGTGCCAGCAGTGGGCTAGCGGGAGGTTGGGAGACCCAGTACTTC. Translation: CASSGLAGGWETQYF.

The J gene is TRBJ2-7, the V gene TRBV2; D might be TRBD2 (5 bases). Germline V gene data show CDR1 as SNHLY and CDR2 as FYNNEI. The CDR3 spans 15 residues. V was shortened by 6 bases and J by 0 bases, with 15 bases between the two germline ends. The CDR3 is CASSPRAPSSYEQYF. The CDR3 DNA reads TGTGCCAGCAGCCCGAGGGCCCCCAGCTCCTACGAGCAGTACTTC.

The rearrangement links TRBV19 to TRBJ1-1, with 10 bases lining up with TRBD1. This CDR3 region has 16 residues. CDR1 is LNHDA and CDR2 is SQIVND in the germline V gene (reference sequence). V shed 4 bases and J 5 bases; nucleotides not matched to a gene: 10. The CDR3 coding sequence is TGTGCCAGTAGTACCGGCCCCGGGACAGGGGTGACTGAAGCTTTCTTT. It codes for CASSTGPGTGVTEAFF.

This rearrangement joins TRBV5-5 to TRBJ2-1; the D gene is possibly TRBD2 (5 bases). CDR3 length: 16 amino acids. The ends were cut back, 4 bases at V and 2 bases at J, with 16 bases in the middle. The germline V gene has CDR1 SGHKS and CDR2 YYEKEE (reference sequence). CDR3 protein: CASSLSSLAAYNEQFF. The DNA for the CDR3 is TGTGCCAGCAGCCTATCGAGTCTAGCAGCCTACAATGAGCAGTTCTTC. Variable domain in full (rest from reference TRBV5-5 and TRBJ2-1): DAGVTQSPTHLIKTRGQQVTLRCSPISGHKSVSWYQQVLGQGPQFIFQYYEKEERGRGNFPDRFSARQFPNYSSELNVNALLLGDSALYLCASSLSSLAAYNEQFFGPGTRLTVL.

The CDR3 nucleotides are TGTGCCAGCAGCGGCAGACAGGGGGAGTCTTCACCCCTCCACTTT. As protein: CASSGRQGESSPLHF. The chain is built from TRBV9 and TRBJ1-6; TRBD1 matches 9 bases. Trimming removed 3 bases from V and 9 bases from J; junction bases left unmatched: 7. CDR3 length: 15 residues. Germline CDR1 is SGDLS and CDR2 is YYNGEE.

This clone was recorded only once. The chain recombines TRBV7-3 with TRBJ2-7; 7 nucleotides agree with TRBD2. Germline CDR1 is SGHTA and CDR2 is FQGTGA. The CDR3 length is 15 residues. Germline trimming cut 4 bases from V and 0 bases from J; bases unmatched to any gene: 6. The CDR3 DNA reads as TGTGCCAGCAGCTCCACCGGCGGGAGCTCCTACGAGCAGTACTTC. Its protein product is CASSSTGGSSYEQYF.

V usage is TRBV7-2 and J usage is TRBJ2-1, with 7 bases matching TRBD2. V lost 2 bases and J lost 13; bases outside the gene matches: 8. CDR3 size: 13 residues. Germline V gene lookup returns CDR1 SGHTA and CDR2 FQGNSA. CDR3: CASSLWREAGQFF. The CDR3 DNA follows: TGTGCCAGCAGCTTATGGAGGGAAGCGGGACAGTTCTTC.

The gene calls are TRBV18 and TRBJ1-2; D is uncertain. Germline CDR1 and CDR2: KGHSH and LQKENI. The CDR3 has 14 amino acids. V lost 3 bases and J lost 4, with 12 bases in between. The CDR3 reads CASSPPYPGYGYTF. The CDR3 DNA sequence: TGTGCCAGCTCACCGCCTTATCCGGGCTATGGCTACACCTTC.

J is TRBJ1-5 and V is TRBV6-5; the D is unclear. Per the germline V gene, CDR1 is MNHEY and CDR2 is SVGAGI. V was cut by 0 bases and J by 6 bases, with 9 bases left in between. The CDR3 has 14 residues. The CDR3 DNA reads TGTGCCAGCAGTTACTCTAGTTACGGTCAGCCCCAGCATTTT. Translating it yields CASSYSSYGQPQHF.

The chain recombines TRBV3-1 (or the pseudogene TRBV3-2) with TRBJ1-5; D ambiguous. Germline-derived CDR1 and CDR2 are LGHDT and YNNKEL (reference sequence). V was shortened by 1 base and J by 6 bases, with 4 bases between the two germline ends. The CDR3 has 12 amino acids. CDR3 residues: CASSQGPQPQHF. CDR3 in DNA: TGTGCCAGCAGCCAAGGGCCTCAGCCCCAGCATTTT.

The chain is built from TRBV12-3 or TRBV12-4 and TRBJ1-1, with 8 bases aligning to TRBD1. The CDR3 contains 13 residues. J was trimmed by 7 bases and V by 3 bases; bases with no gene match: 4. The chain's CDR3 is CASSFRGPGEAFF. The CDR3 nucleotides read TGTGCCAGCAGTTTCAGGGGGCCTGGTGAAGCTTTCTTT.

J is TRBJ2-3 and V is TRBV10-1; 9 bases are a match to TRBD2. Germline values: CDR1 WNHNN, CDR2 SYGVQD (reference sequence). J was trimmed by 2 bases and V by 0 bases; bases with no gene match: 9. This CDR3 has 18 residues. The CDR3 region is CASSESGREGRDTDTQYF. CDR3 in DNA: TGCGCCAGCAGTGAGTCGGGGCGGGAGGGCCGAGACACAGATACGCAGTATTTT.

The gene calls are TRBV19 and TRBJ2-5, with a tentative D call TRBD1 (6 bases). The CDR3 totals 15 residues. Per the germline V gene, CDR1 is LNHDA and CDR2 is SQIVND (reference sequence). The V and J ends lost 5 bases and 1 base respectively, with 14 bases between them. The DNA for the CDR3 is TGTGCCAGTAGTTCTGGAACAGGGCCCCAAGAGACCCAGTACTTC. Its protein product is CASSSGTGPQETQYF.

The sample holds one count of this clone. The chain uses TRBV7-9 and TRBJ2-7; TRBD2 matches at 8 bases. The germline V gene encodes CDR1 SEHNR and CDR2 FQNEAQ (reference sequence). The CDR3 spans 16 residues. After removal of 1 base from V and 2 bases from J, the junction contained 7 bases not matched to a gene. The CDR3: CASSLVGAGGAYEQYF. CDR3 nucleotides: TGTGCCAGCAGCTTAGTAGGCGCGGGAGGCGCCTACGAGCAGTACTTC.

The chain combines TRBV27 with TRBJ2-7; a possible D gene is TRBD2 (5 bases). The CDR3 length is 12 residues. Between the trimmed V and J ends, which lost 3 bases and 6 bases, there was a span of 9 bases. Germline V gene data show CDR1 as MNHEY and CDR2 as SMNVEV (reference sequence). In nucleotides, the CDR3 is TGTGCCAGCAGTTTCCTCGGGGTCGAGCAGTACTTC. Amino acids: CASSFLGVEQYF.

This chain links TRBV19 with TRBJ1-1; TRBD1 agrees at 7 bases. Germline-derived CDR1 and CDR2 are LNHDA and SQIVND (reference sequence). The CDR3 is made up of 13 amino acids. The trim removed 7 bases at V and 5 bases at J, leaving 7 bases unmatched. The CDR3 here is CASKMTGTTEAFF. The CDR3 DNA is TGTGCCAGTAAAATGACAGGGACGACTGAAGCTTTCTTT. The entire variable domain, with the rest obtained from reference TRBV19 and TRBJ1-1, is as follows: DGGITQSPKYLFRKEGQNVTLSCEQNLNHDAMYWYRQDPGQGLRLIYYSQIVNDFQKGDIAEGYSVSREKKESFPLTVTSAQKNPTAFYLCASKMTGTTEAFFGQGTRLTVV.

As regards this clone: The sample carries other DNA sequences with the same CDR3. The chain links TRBV5-6 to TRBJ1-1; possibly TRBD1 for D (6 bases). V lost 6 bases to trimming and J lost 4 bases, with 25 bases between them. The CDR3 is 17 amino acids. Germline V gene lookup returns CDR1 SGHDT and CDR2 YYEEEE. The CDR3 region has the DNA TGTGCCAGCACCGCCCCCACCGGGGGCGCGGGGGGCACTGAAGCTTTCTTT. This gives the protein CASTAPTGGAGGTEAFF.

The CDR3 DNA reads TGTGCCAGCAGCTTAGTTCACCTTGAGGAGACCCAGTACTTC. The encoded protein is CASSLVHLEETQYF. The J gene is TRBJ2-5, the V gene TRBV7-2, with no clear D. The CDR3 length is 14 residues. The V gene lost 1 base and the J gene lost 5 bases, with 11 bases spanning the gap. Per germline, CDR1 SGHTA and CDR2 FQGNSA. Full variable domain (outside the CDR3, taken from reference TRBV7-2 and TRBJ2-5): GAGVSQSPSNKVTEKGKDVELRCDPISGHTALYWYRQSLGQGLEFLIYFQGNSAPDKSGLPSDRFSAERTGGSVSTLTIQRTQQEDSAVYLCASSLVHLEETQYFGPGTRLLVL.

This clone was seen only a few times. V and J are TRBV28 and TRBJ1-6; D is ambiguous. V shed 7 bases and J shed 1 base, with 14 bases lying between them. The length of the CDR3 is 16 residues. Germline CDR1 is MDHEN and CDR2 is SYDVKM. The DNA for the CDR3 is TGTGCCAGCATATACTCGGGTGGATCCTATAATTCACCCCTCCACTTT. It yields the protein CASIYSGGSYNSPLHF.

V is TRBV5-4 and J is TRBJ2-7; the D is unclear. V was cut by 0 bases and J by 6 bases, with 7 bases left in between. The CDR3 is 12 residues long. Germline CDR1 is SGHNT and CDR2 is YYREEE (reference sequence). This chain's CDR3 is CASSLDSREQYF. The CDR3 DNA follows: TGTGCCAGCAGCTTGGATTCTCGCGAGCAGTACTTC.

The V call is TRBV7-8, the J call TRBJ1-5; weak D call: TRBD1 (5 bases). The CDR3 totals 13 residues. Deletions cut 4 bases from V and 8 bases from J, with 12 bases between. CDR1 SGHVS and CDR2 FQNEAQ come from the germline V gene. CDR3 sequence: CASSSREWEPQHF. The CDR3 bases are TGTGCCAGCAGCTCCAGGGAATGGGAGCCCCAGCATTTT.

CDR3: CASRWTSSYEQYF. CDR3 DNA: TGTGCCAGCAGATGGACTAGCTCCTACGAGCAGTACTTC. The chain uses TRBV27 and TRBJ2-7; TRBD2 matches 7 bases. V lost 6 bases and J lost 0; bases outside the gene matches: 2. CDR3 size: 13 residues. Germline assignment: CDR1 MNHEY and CDR2 SMNVEV (reference sequence).

The rearrangement links TRBV5-4 to TRBJ2-5, with 7 positions matching TRBD1. J gave up 5 bases and V 2 bases, and 3 bases lay outside the gene matches. The V gene's germline CDR1 is SGHNT and CDR2 YYREEE (reference sequence). The CDR3 has 13 amino acids. Here the CDR3 reads CASSFIRGETQYF. CDR3 in DNA: TGTGCCAGCAGCTTTATCAGGGGGGAGACCCAGTACTTC.

J is TRBJ2-1 and V is TRBV3-1 (or the pseudogene TRBV3-2), with 12 positions matching TRBD2. CDR1 and CDR2 from the germline V gene are LGHDT and YNNKEL (reference sequence). The CDR3 runs to 19 residues. Losses at the gene ends were 0 bases for V and 0 bases for J; bases not matched to a gene: 6. CDR3 DNA: TGTGCCAGCAGCCAAGATGCTAGCGGGAGGGGGGCCTCCTACAATGAGCAGTTCTTC. Amino acids: CASSQDASGRGASYNEQFF.

The CDR3 is CASRVTSGTVTDTQYF. CDR3 nucleotides: TGTGCCAGTAGAGTGACTAGCGGGACGGTTACAGATACGCAGTATTTT. The chain uses TRBV19 and TRBJ2-3, with 11 bases fitting TRBD2. This CDR3 is 16 amino acids long. The V gene's germline CDR1 is LNHDA and CDR2 SQIVND (reference sequence). The V segment lost 6 bases and the J segment 3 bases; nucleotides outside the gene matches: 8.